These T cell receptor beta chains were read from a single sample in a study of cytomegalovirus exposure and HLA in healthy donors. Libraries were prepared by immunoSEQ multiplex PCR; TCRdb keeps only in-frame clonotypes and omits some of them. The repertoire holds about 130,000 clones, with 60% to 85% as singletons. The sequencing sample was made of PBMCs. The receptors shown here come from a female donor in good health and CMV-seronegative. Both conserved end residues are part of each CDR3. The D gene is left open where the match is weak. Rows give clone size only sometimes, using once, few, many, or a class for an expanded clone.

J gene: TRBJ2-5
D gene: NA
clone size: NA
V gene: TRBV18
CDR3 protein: CASSPSRGETQYF
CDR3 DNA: TGTGCCAGCTCACCTAGTCGCGGAGAGACCCAGTACTTC

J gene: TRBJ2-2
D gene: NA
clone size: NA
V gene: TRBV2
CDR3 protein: CASSSLRGGELFF
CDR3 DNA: TGTGCCAGCAGCTCACTTCGGGGGGGGGAGCTGTTTTTT

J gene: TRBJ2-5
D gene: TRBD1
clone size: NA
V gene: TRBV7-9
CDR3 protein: CASSFFISNPGQQETQYF
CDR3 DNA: TGTGCCAGCAGCTTTTTTATATCGAACCCGGGACAGCAAGAGACCCAGTACTTC

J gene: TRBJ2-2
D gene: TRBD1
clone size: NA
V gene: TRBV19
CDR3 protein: CASSRIPGQATGELFF
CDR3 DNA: TGTGCCAGTAGTAGGATCCCGGGACAGGCCACCGGGGAGCTGTTTTTT

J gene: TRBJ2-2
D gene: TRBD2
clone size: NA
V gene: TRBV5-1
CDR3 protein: CASSLVTSGRATGELFF
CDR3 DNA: TGCGCCAGCAGCTTGGTAACTAGCGGGAGGGCCACCGGGGAGCTGTTTTTT

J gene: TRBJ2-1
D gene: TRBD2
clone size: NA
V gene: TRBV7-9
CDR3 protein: CASIPGLAGDNEQFF
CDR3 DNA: TGTGCCAGCATTCCGGGACTAGCGGGGGACAATGAGCAGTTCTTC

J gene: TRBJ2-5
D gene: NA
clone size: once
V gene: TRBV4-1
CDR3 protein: CASSQGPGQAGTQYF
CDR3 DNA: TGCGCCAGCAGCCAAGGACCGGGACAAGCCGGGACCCAGTACTTC

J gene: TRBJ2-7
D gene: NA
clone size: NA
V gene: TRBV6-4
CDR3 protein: CASSDLTDGNSKTYEQYF
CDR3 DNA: TGTGCCAGCAGTGACCTGACCGACGGGAACTCGAAGACCTACGAGCAGTACTTC

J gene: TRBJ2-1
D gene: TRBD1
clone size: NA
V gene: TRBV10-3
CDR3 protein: CAISGQGVRGANEQFF
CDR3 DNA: TGTGCCATCAGTGGACAGGGGGTACGTGGGGCCAATGAGCAGTTCTTC

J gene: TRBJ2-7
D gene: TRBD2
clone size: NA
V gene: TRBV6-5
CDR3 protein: CASSYEAGGYEQYF
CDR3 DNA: TGTGCCAGCAGTTACGAAGCGGGAGGGTACGAGCAGTACTTC

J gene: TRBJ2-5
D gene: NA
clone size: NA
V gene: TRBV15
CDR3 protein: CATSRDRGLGRETQYF
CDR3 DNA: TGTGCCACCAGCAGAGACCGGGGACTGGGCCGGGAGACCCAGTACTTC

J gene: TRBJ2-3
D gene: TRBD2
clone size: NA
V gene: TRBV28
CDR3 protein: CASSLSTSGGKADTQYF
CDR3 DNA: TGTGCCAGCAGTTTATCCACTAGCGGGGGGAAAGCAGATACGCAGTATTTT

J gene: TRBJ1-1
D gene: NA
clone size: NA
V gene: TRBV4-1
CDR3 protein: CASSQDPGVNTEAFF
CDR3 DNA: TGCGCCAGCAGCCAAGATCCGGGGGTGAACACTGAAGCTTTCTTT

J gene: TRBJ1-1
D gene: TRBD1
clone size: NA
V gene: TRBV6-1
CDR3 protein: CASSAGTANTEAFF
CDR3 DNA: TGTGCCAGCAGTGCTGGGACAGCCAACACTGAAGCTTTCTTT

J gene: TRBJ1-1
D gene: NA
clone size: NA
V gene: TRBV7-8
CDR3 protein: CASSSQGSGTEAFF
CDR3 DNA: TGTGCCAGCAGCTCACAGGGTTCAGGGACTGAAGCTTTCTTT

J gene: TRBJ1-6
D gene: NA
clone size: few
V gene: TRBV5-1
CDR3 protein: CASSLGRVNSPLHF
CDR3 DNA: TGCGCCAGCAGCTTGGGCAGGGTGAATTCACCCCTCCACTTT

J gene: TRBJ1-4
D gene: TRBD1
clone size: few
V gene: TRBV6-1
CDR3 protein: CASSEGTGGEKLFF
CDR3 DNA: TGTGCCAGCAGTGAAGGGACAGGGGGCGAAAAACTGTTTTTT

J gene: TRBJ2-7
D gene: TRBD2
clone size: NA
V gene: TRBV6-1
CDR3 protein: CASSDHLAGGHYEQYF
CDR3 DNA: TGTGCCAGCAGTGACCATCTAGCGGGGGGGCATTACGAGCAGTACTTC

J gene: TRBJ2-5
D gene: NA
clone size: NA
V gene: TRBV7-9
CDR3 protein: CASSPKGVQETQYF
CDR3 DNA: TGTGCCAGCAGCCCGAAAGGGGTACAAGAGACCCAGTACTTC

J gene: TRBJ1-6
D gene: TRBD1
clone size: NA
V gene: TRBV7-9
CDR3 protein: CASSTDRVSPLHF
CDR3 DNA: TGTGCCAGCAGCACCGACAGGGTTTCACCCCTCCACTTT

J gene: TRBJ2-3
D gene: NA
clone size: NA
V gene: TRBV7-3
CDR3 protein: CASSISGTDTQYF
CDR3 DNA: TGTGCCAGCAGCATTAGCGGCACAGATACGCAGTATTTT

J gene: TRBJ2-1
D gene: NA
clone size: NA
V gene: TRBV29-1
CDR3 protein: CSVDGATLFLYNEQFF
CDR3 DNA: TGCAGCGTTGACGGAGCCACCCTGTTTTTATACAATGAGCAGTTCTTC

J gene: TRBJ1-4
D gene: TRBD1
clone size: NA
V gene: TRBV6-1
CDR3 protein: CASSPTGANEKLFF
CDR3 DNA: TGTGCCAGCAGCCCAACAGGGGCAAATGAAAAACTGTTTTTT

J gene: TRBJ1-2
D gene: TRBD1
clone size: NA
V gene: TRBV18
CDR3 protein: CASSPLDRDYGYTF
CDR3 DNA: TGTGCCAGCTCACCCCTCGACAGGGACTATGGCTACACCTTC

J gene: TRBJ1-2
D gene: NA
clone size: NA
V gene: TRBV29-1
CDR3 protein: CSVKQGNYGYTF
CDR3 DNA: TGCAGCGTCAAACAGGGAAACTATGGCTACACCTTC

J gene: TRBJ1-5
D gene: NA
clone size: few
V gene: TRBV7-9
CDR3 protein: CASSFQGQPQHF
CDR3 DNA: TGTGCCAGCAGCTTCCAGGGCCAGCCCCAGCATTTT

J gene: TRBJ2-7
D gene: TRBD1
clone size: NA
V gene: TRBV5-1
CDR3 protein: CASSSRGTGGESYEQYF
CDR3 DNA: TGCGCCAGCAGTTCTCGCGGGACAGGGGGCGAGAGCTACGAGCAGTACTTC

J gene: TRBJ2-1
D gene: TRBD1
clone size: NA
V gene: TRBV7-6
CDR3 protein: CASSSVQGALVNEQFF
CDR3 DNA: TGTGCCAGCAGCTCCGTCCAGGGGGCGCTGGTCAATGAGCAGTTCTTC

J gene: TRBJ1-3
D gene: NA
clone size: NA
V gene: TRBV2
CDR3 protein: CAEGPSHLENTIYF
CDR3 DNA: TGTGCCGAGGGCCCGTCGCACCTGGAAAACACCATATATTTT

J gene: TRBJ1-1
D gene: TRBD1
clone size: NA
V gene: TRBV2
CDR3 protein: CASIPTGGTAEAFF
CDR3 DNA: TGTGCCAGCATCCCGACAGGGGGGACGGCTGAAGCTTTCTTT

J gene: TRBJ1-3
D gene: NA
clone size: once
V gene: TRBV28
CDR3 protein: CASIGGFRNTIYF
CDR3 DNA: TGTGCCAGCATCGGGGGTTTTCGAAACACCATATATTTT

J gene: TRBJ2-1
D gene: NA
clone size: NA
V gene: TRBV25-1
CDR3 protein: CASSVAYYNEQFF
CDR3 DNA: TGTGCCAGCAGTGTCGCGTATTACAATGAGCAGTTCTTC

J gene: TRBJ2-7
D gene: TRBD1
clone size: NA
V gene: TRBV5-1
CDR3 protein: CASSFGQGPGEQYF
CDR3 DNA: TGCGCCAGCAGCTTTGGACAGGGGCCGGGCGAGCAGTACTTC

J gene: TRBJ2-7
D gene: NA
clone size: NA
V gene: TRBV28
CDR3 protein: CASSTPGAYEQYF
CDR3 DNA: TGTGCCAGCAGTACCCCAGGGGCCTACGAGCAGTACTTC

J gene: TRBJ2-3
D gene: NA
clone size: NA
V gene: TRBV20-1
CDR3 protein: CSASNTDTQYF
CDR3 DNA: TGCAGTGCCAGTAACACAGATACGCAGTATTTT

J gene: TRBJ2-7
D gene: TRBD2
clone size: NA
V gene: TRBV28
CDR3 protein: CASSPVLAAYEQYF
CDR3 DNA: TGTGCCAGCAGTCCGGTGCTAGCGGCCTACGAGCAGTACTTC

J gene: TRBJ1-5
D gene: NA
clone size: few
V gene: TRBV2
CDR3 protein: CASSRSQGRGQPQHF
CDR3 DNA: TGTGCCAGCAGCCGCTCTCAGGGGAGGGGTCAGCCCCAGCATTTT

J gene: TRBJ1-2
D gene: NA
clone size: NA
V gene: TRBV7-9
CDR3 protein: CASRPGSANYGYTF
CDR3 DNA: TGTGCCAGCAGACCAGGGTCGGCCAACTATGGCTACACCTTC

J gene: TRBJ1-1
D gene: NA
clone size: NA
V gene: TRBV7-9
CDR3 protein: CASSFGHASTEAFF
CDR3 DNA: TGTGCCAGCAGCTTTGGCCACGCTTCCACTGAAGCTTTCTTT

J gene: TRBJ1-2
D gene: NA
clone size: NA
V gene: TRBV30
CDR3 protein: CAWGHGYGYTF
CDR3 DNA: TGTGCCTGGGGACACGGCTATGGCTACACCTTC

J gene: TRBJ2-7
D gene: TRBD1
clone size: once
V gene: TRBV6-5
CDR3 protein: CASRRQGSYEQYF
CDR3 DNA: TGTGCCAGCAGGAGACAGGGTTCCTACGAGCAGTACTTC

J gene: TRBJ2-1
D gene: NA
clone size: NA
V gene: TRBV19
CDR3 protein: CASRRGNEQFF
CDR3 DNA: TGTGCCAGTAGACGGGGCAATGAGCAGTTCTTC

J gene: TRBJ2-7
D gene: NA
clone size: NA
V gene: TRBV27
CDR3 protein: CASSLSQIYEQYF
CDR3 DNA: TGTGCCAGCAGTTTATCACAGATCTACGAGCAGTACTTC

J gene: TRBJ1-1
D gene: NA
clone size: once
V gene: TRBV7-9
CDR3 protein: CASSRGEGLRKQNTEAFF
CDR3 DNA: TGTGCCAGCAGCCGAGGTGAGGGACTTAGAAAGCAAAACACTGAAGCTTTCTTT

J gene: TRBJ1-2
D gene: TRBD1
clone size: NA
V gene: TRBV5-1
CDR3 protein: CASSLAKDRGDGYTF
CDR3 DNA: TGCGCCAGCAGCTTGGCCAAGGACAGGGGTGATGGCTACACCTTC

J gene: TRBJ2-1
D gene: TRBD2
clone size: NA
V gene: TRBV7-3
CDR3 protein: CASSLPSGANEQFF
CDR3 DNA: TGTGCCAGCAGCTTACCCAGCGGGGCCAATGAGCAGTTCTTC

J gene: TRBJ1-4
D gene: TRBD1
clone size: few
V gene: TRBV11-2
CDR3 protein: CASSERDRGSEKLFF
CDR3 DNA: TGTGCCAGCAGCGAGCGGGACAGGGGAAGTGAAAAACTGTTTTTT

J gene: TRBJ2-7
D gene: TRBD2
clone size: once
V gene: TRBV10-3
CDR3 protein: CAISDRTSGSEQYF
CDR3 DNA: TGTGCCATCAGTGACCGGACTAGTGGTAGCGAGCAGTACTTC

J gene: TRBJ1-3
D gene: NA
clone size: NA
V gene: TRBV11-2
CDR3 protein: CASSFSGVGNTIYF
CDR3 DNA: TGTGCCAGCAGCTTTTCAGGGGTTGGAAACACCATATATTTT

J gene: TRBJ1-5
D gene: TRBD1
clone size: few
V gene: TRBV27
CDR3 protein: CASSGQGVQPQHF
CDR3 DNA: TGTGCCAGCAGCGGACAGGGGGTTCAGCCCCAGCATTTT

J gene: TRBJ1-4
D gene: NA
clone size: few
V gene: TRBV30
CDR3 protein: CAWSGGRNEKLFF
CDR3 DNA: TGTGCCTGGAGTGGCGGGAGGAATGAAAAACTGTTTTTT

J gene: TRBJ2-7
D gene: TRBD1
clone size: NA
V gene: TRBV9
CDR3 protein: CASSVARGSEQYF
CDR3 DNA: TGTGCCAGCAGCGTCGCCAGGGGGTCGGAGCAGTACTTC

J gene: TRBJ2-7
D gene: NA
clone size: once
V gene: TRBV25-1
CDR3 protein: CASSDPRGGSFSYEQYF
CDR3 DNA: TGTGCCAGCAGTGACCCCAGGGGCGGGAGTTTTTCCTACGAGCAGTACTTC

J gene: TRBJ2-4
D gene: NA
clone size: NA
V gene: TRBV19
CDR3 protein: CASSIGQGQVWNSQYF
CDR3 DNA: TGTGCCAGTAGTATAGGGCAGGGGCAAGTTTGGAACAGTCAGTACTTC

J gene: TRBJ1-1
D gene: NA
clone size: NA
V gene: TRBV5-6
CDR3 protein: CASSLSPRGTEAFF
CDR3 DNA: TGTGCCAGCAGCTTAAGCCCGCGTGGTACTGAAGCTTTCTTT

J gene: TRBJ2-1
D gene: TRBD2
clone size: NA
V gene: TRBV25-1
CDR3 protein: CASSDSGGRSYNEQFF
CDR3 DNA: TGTGCCAGCAGTGATAGCGGGGGCCGATCCTACAATGAGCAGTTCTTC

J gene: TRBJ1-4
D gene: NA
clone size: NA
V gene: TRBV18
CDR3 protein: CASSPRTGRTNEKLFF
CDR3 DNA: TGTGCCAGCTCACCACGTACAGGGCGAACTAATGAAAAACTGTTTTTT

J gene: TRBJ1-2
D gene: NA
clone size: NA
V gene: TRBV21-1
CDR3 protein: CARAHPDRVNYGYTF
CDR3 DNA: TGTGCCAGAGCCCACCCGGACAGGGTGAACTATGGCTACACCTTC

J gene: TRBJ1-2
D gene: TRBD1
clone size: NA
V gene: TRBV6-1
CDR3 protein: CASRRQGTNYGYTF
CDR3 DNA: TGTGCCAGCAGAAGACAGGGTACAAACTATGGCTACACCTTC